What follows are 5 T cell receptor beta chains derived from one specimen sequenced in a study of T cell changes during pregnancy in multiple sclerosis. Clones were read by immunoSEQ multiplex PCR, and TCRdb kept only the in-frame ones, dropping some. The profile shows tens of thousands of clones, around 93% of them singletons. The specimen was peripheral blood, collected in the first trimester of pregnancy. These receptors were obtained from a female donor with multiple sclerosis, enrolled in a pregnancy study.

With respect to this clone: This CDR3 is also generated by other DNA sequences in the sample. J is TRBJ2-1 and V is TRBV4-3; the match to TRBD1 covers 9 bases. In germline, CDR1 is LGHNA, CDR2 YSLEER. After removal of 0 bases from V and 3 bases from J, the junction contained 3 bases not matched to a gene. The CDR3 has 16 amino acids. For the CDR3, the DNA is TGCGCCAGCAGCCAAGAGGGACAGGGCAGCTACAATGAGCAGTTCTTC. This codes for CASSQEGQGSYNEQFF.

The chain couples TRBV7-3 to TRBJ2-5, with D unresolved. The CDR3 loop spans 13 amino acids. The germline gives CDR1 SGHTA, CDR2 FQGTGA. V gave up 1 base and J gave up 5 bases, with 8 bases separating them. Here the CDR3 DNA reads TGTGCCAGCAGCTTAAGACTTGGGGAGACCCAGTACTTC. Its protein is CASSLRLGETQYF.

The chain joins TRBV28 to TRBJ2-2, with D possibly being TRBD2 (5 bases). Deletions cut 1 base from V and 3 bases from J, with 12 bases between. The CDR3 runs to 16 residues. The germline gives CDR1 MDHEN, CDR2 SYDVKM. CDR3 in DNA: TGTGCCAGCAGTTTATCAAGACCCGGGGACACCGGGGAGCTGTTTTTT. It is translated as CASSLSRPGDTGELFF.

This chain connects TRBV18 to TRBJ2-6; D is ambiguous. Trimming pared 3 bases from V and 4 bases from J, leaving 13 bases between. Germline V gene data show CDR1 as KGHSH and CDR2 as LQKENI. The CDR3 is 16 residues long. CDR3 bases: TGTGCCAGCTCACCTTCCGCCGGTTCCGGGGCCAACGTCCTGACTTTC. Protein sequence: CASSPSAGSGANVLTF. The full variable domain, rest sourced from reference TRBV18 and TRBJ2-6, is NAGVMQNPRHLVRRRGQEARLRCSPMKGHSHVYWYRQLPEEGLKFMVYLQKENIIDESGMPKERFSAEFPKEGPSILRIQQVVRGDSAAYFCASSPSAGSGANVLTFGAGSRLTVL.

The V call is TRBV19, the J call TRBJ2-3, with D perhaps TRBD2 (5 bases). The length of the CDR3 is 17 residues. Trimming pared 3 bases from V and 4 bases from J, leaving 20 bases between. The V gene's germline CDR1 is LNHDA and CDR2 SQIVND (reference sequence). The CDR3 is CASSMLSGPRGSDTQYF. As DNA, the CDR3 is TGTGCCAGTAGTATGCTATCCGGGCCAAGAGGGTCAGATACGCAGTATTTT.